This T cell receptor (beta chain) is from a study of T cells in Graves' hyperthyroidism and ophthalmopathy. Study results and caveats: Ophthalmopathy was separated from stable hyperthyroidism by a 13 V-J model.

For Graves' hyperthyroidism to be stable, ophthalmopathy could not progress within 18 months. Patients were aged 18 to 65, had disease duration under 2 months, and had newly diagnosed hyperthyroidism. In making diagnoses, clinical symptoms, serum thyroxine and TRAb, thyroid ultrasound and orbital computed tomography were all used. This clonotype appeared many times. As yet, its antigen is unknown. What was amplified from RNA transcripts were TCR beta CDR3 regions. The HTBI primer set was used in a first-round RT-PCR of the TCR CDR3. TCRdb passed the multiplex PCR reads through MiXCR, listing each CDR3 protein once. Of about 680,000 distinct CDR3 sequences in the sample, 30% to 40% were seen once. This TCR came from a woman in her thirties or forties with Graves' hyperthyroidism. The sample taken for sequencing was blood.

CDR3 coding DNA: TGTGCCAGCAGAGAACAGGGAAACACTGAAGCTTTCTTT. This codes for CASREQGNTEAFF. The rearrangement joins TRBV6-6 to TRBJ1-1, with D perhaps matching TRBD1 (6 bases). This CDR3 comprises 13 residues. V lost 6 bases and J lost 2, with 10 bases in between. Germline CDR1 is MNHNY and CDR2 is SVGAGI (reference sequence).